Shown below are 14 T cell receptor beta chains from a single sample sequenced in a study of human T cells and chemical hapten exposure. Sample time point: patch test 1, 2 weeks after DPC sensitization. Noted treatment: therapeutic diphenylcyclopropenone sensitization with weekly scalp DPC. TCRdb redid the calling of the RACE reads with MiXCR, one entry per CDR3 protein. The sample holds approximately 73,000 distinct CDR3 sequences, 10% seen once. This sample comprised whole blood, obtained in connection with sensitization to the hapten diphenylcyclopropenone (DPC). The source of these receptors is a woman aged 45-59 years with alopecia areata. Some clones in this sample may be carry-over from other donors' samples.

The chain has TRBV20-1 and TRBJ1-4; 9 bases line up with TRBD1. The CDR3 is made up of 13 amino acids. Germline CDR1 reads DFQATT; CDR2 reads SNEGSKA (reference sequence). With V trimmed by 5 bases and J by 8 bases, 6 bases remained unmatched. CDR3 residues: CSAPGTGHEKLFF. The CDR3 DNA sequence: TGCAGTGCTCCTGGGACAGGGCACGAAAAACTGTTTTTT.

V gene TRBV9 combines with J gene TRBJ2-1; 11 bases fit TRBD2. Per germline, CDR1 SGDLS and CDR2 YYNGEE. The CDR3 loop spans 15 amino acids. With 4 bases clipped from V and 6 bases from J, the junction kept 6 bases outside the gene matches. The DNA for the CDR3 is TGTGCCAGCAGCCCCCCCGGGACTAGCGGCAATGAGCAGTTCTTC. Its translation: CASSPPGTSGNEQFF. Based on the CDR3 plus reference TRBV9 and TRBJ2-1, the full variable domain is DSGVTQTPKHLITATGQRVTLRCSPRSGDLSVYWYQQSLDQGLQFLIQYYNGEERAKGNILERFSAQQFPDLHSELNLSSLELGDSALYFCASSPPGTSGNEQFFGPGTRLTVL.

This clonotype was counted ten times or more. The genes are TRBV20-1 and TRBJ1-1; no reliable D call. The CDR3 totals 12 residues. V lost 3 bases to trimming and J lost 4 bases, with 9 bases between them. Germline V gene sequence: CDR1 DFQATT, CDR2 SNEGSKA (reference sequence). The CDR3 coding sequence is TGCAGTGCTAGGGTGGGGAGCACTGAAGCTTTCTTT. Its translation is CSARVGSTEAFF.

At least ten counts were recorded for this clonotype. V gene TRBV28 combines with J gene TRBJ1-4; no clear D. CDR1 and CDR2 from the germline V gene are MDHEN and SYDVKM. The CDR3 totals 18 residues. Trimming cost V 5 bases and J 7 bases, with 26 bases left between them. CDR3 DNA: TGTGCCAGCAGTGGGCCTCCGGGAAGTTCTTATTATTTTGAAAAACTGTTTTTT. As protein: CASSGPPGSSYYFEKLFF.

This clonotype was found many times. The rearrangement uses TRBV7-9 and TRBJ2-3; TRBD2 matches at 7 bases. Germline values: CDR1 SEHNR, CDR2 FQNEAQ (reference sequence). Unmatched junction bases numbered 6, after V lost 1 base and J lost 2 bases. CDR3 length: 16 residues. CDR3 residues: CASSLEAAGDTDTQYF. The CDR3 coding sequence is TGTGCCAGCAGCTTAGAAGCGGCGGGGGACACAGATACGCAGTATTTT.

The chain links TRBV5-1 to TRBJ2-3; D call uncertain. Between the trimmed V and J ends, which lost 1 base and 2 bases, there was a span of 5 bases. Germline-derived CDR1 and CDR2 are SGHRS and YFSETQ. The CDR3 is made up of 13 amino acids. The CDR3 DNA follows: TGCGCCAGCAGCTTGAAGGCCACAGATACGCAGTATTTT. Protein product: CASSLKATDTQYF.

This chain links TRBV3-1 with TRBJ2-7, with D possibly being TRBD1 (5 bases). Trimming pared 1 base from V and 1 base from J, leaving 14 bases between. Germline CDR1 reads LGHDT; CDR2 reads YNNKEL (reference sequence). This CDR3 comprises 16 residues. The DNA of the CDR3 is TGTGCCAGCAGCCAAGCATCAGGGAAGGGGTCCTACGAGCAGTACTTC. It is translated as CASSQASGKGSYEQYF.

The chain combines TRBV3-1 with TRBJ1-5; D not resolved. CDR1 is LGHDT, CDR2 YNNKEL, per germline (reference sequence). This CDR3 has 14 amino acids. V was clipped by 1 base and J by 1 base, with 5 bases between them. CDR3 sequence reads: CASSQASSNQPQHF. The CDR3 bases are TGTGCCAGCAGCCAAGCCTCCAGCAATCAGCCCCAGCATTTT.

The V and J genes are TRBV14 and TRBJ1-1, with 8 bases aligning to TRBD1. The trim removed 1 base at V and 3 bases at J, leaving 7 bases unmatched. Germline CDR1 reads SGHDN; CDR2 reads FVKESK. There are 16 residues in the CDR3. CDR3 sequence: CASSQGLRGRDTEAFF. The CDR3 DNA sequence: TGTGCCAGCAGCCAAGGGCTCAGGGGGCGCGACACTGAAGCTTTCTTT.

This clonotype was picked up a small number of times. The chain couples TRBV18 to TRBJ1-1; maybe TRBD1 (5 bases). This CDR3 is built from 12 residues. Germline V gene sequence: CDR1 KGHSH, CDR2 LQKENI. V lost 8 bases and J 1 base, leaving 8 bases between the germline ends. DNA for the CDR3: TGTGCCAGCCAAGGGACGAACACTGAAGCTTTCTTT. Protein: CASQGTNTEAFF.

This clonotype has a handful of counts. The chain employs TRBV28 and TRBJ2-7; no definite D call. The CDR3 runs to 15 residues. Trimming cost V 3 bases and J 0 bases, with 12 bases left between them. In germline, CDR1 is MDHEN, CDR2 SYDVKM. The CDR3 region is CASSFRPSSSYEQYF. The CDR3, as DNA: TGTGCCAGCAGTTTCCGTCCCTCGAGCTCCTACGAGCAGTACTTC.

This sequence joins TRBV6-4 and TRBJ1-1; D gene uncertain. Germline CDR1 reads MRHNA; CDR2 reads SNTAGT. This CDR3 spans 14 amino acids. The ends were cut back, 8 bases at V and 7 bases at J, with 20 bases in the middle. The CDR3 reads CASAPRLGQDEAFF. The CDR3, as DNA: TGTGCCAGCGCCCCGAGGTTGGGCCAAGATGAAGCTTTCTTT.

This clonotype showed up many times. The J gene is TRBJ2-7, the V gene TRBV7-9; D is undetermined. Germline V lookup: CDR1 SEHNR, CDR2 FQNEAQ (reference sequence). V was trimmed by 8 bases and J by 0 bases, leaving 8 bases between them. This CDR3 is built from 12 residues. The CDR3: CASEYYSYEQYF. DNA for the CDR3: TGTGCCAGCGAATACTACTCCTACGAGCAGTACTTC.

The genes are TRBV29-1 and TRBJ1-3; TRBD1 aligns across 7 bases. There are 15 residues in the CDR3. The V gene end was trimmed by 7 bases and the J gene end by 0 bases; junction bases not matched to a gene: 9. Germline CDR1 and CDR2: SQVTM and ANQGSEA. The CDR3 region is CSALGQASSGNTIYF. CDR3 nucleotide sequence: TGCAGCGCCTTAGGACAGGCGAGCTCTGGAAACACCATATATTTT.